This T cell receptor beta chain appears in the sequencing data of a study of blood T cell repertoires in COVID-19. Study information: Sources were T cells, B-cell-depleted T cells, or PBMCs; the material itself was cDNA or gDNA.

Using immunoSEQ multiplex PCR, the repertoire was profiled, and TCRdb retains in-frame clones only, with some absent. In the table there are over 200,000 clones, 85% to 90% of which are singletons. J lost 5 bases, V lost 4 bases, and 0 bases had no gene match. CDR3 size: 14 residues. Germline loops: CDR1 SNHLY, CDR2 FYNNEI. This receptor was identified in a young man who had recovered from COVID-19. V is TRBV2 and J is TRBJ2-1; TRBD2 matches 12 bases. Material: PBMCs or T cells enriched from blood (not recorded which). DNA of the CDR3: TGTGCCAGCAGTGGGACTAGCGGGGACAATGAGCAGTTCTTC. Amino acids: CASSGTSGDNEQFF. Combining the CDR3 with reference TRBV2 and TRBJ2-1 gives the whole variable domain EPEVTQTPSHQVTQMGQEVILRCVPISNHLYFYWYRQILGQKVEFLVSFYNNEISEKSEIFDDQFSVERPDGSNFTLKIRSTKLEDSAMYFCASSGTSGDNEQFFGPGTRLTVL.